A single sample is the source of the 14 T cell receptor beta chains below, sequenced in a study of neurological immune-mediated disorders. TCRdb ran MiXCR on the 5' RACE reads and lists one entry per CDR3 protein. This table holds some 43,000 distinct CDR3 sequences, 12% found once. Documented time point: longitudinal time-point 3. The specimen was PBMCs. The receptor set was obtained from a male donor with HTLV-1-associated myelopathy (HAM/TSP).

This clonotype appeared many times. This CDR3 is CASSTGGTYGDTQYF. The CDR3 region has the DNA TGCGCCAGCAGTACCGGGGGGACTTACGGGGATACGCAGTATTTT. The chain employs TRBV5-1 and TRBJ2-3; 7 nucleotides align to TRBD2. Trimming cost V 5 bases and J 6 bases; bases outside gene matches: 12. CDR3 size: 15 residues. The germline V gene encodes CDR1 SGHRS and CDR2 YFSETQ.

V gene TRBV29-1 combines with J gene TRBJ2-5; D gene unclear. Trimming took 6 bases from V and 1 from J, leaving 9 bases between them. This CDR3 comprises 12 residues. Germline loops: CDR1 SQVTM, CDR2 ANQGSEA. The CDR3 is CSVTSAQETQYF. Here the CDR3 DNA reads TGCAGCGTGACCTCGGCCCAAGAGACCCAGTACTTC.

This clonotype appeared a single time. This may be a read error, as it is one base from a much larger clone. The V call is TRBV20-1, the J call TRBJ1-5; D unclear. V was pared by 4 bases and J by 2 bases, with 9 bases between. This CDR3 has 13 residues. CDR1 is DFQATT, CDR2 SNEGSKA, per germline (reference sequence). CDR3: CSAKTEGNQPQHF. In DNA, the CDR3 is TGCAGTGCTAAAACAGAGGGCAATCAGCCCCAGCATTTT.

This clonotype was observed at least ten times. The chain is built from TRBV5-6 and TRBJ2-7; weak D call: TRBD1 (6 bases). Germline V gene lookup returns CDR1 SGHDT and CDR2 YYEEEE. The ends were cut back, 4 bases at V and 7 bases at J, with 18 bases in the middle. The CDR3 contains 14 residues. The CDR3 region is CASSPGLGAREQYF. Here the CDR3 DNA reads TGTGCCAGCAGCCCCGGTTTGGGGGCTCGGGAGCAGTACTTC. Using reference TRBV5-6 and TRBJ2-7 for the parts outside the CDR3, the full variable domain is DAGVTQSPTHLIKTRGQQVTLRCSPKSGHDTVSWYQQALGQGPQFIFQYYEEEERQRGNFPDRFSGHQFPNYSSELNVNALLLGDSALYLCASSPGLGAREQYFGPGTRLTVT.

At least ten counts were recorded for this clonotype. The rearrangement joins TRBV5-1 to TRBJ2-3, with 7 bases lining up with TRBD1. Germline-derived CDR1 and CDR2 are SGHRS and YFSETQ. V shed 0 bases and J 5 bases; nucleotides not matched to a gene: 6. This CDR3 has 15 amino acids. This chain's CDR3 is CASSLATGLGDTQYF. The CDR3 nucleotides read TGCGCCAGCAGCTTGGCGACAGGGCTGGGAGATACGCAGTATTTT.

The sample holds many counts of this clonotype. V usage is TRBV20-1 and J usage is TRBJ2-7; D may be TRBD1 or TRBD2 (6 bases each). The CDR3 sequence is 13 residues long. Germline V gene sequence: CDR1 DFQATT, CDR2 SNEGSKA (reference sequence). V lost 5 bases and J 6 bases, leaving 17 bases between the germline ends. This chain's CDR3 is CSAARSRGGEQYF. CDR3 bases: TGCAGTGCTGCCCGATCCAGGGGAGGCGAGCAGTACTTC.

This clonotype was detected many times. The J gene is TRBJ2-2, the V gene TRBV5-6; 10 nucleotides line up with TRBD2. The ends lost 4 bases at V and 2 bases at J; junction bases unmatched: 8. Germline V CDR1 and CDR2: SGHDT, YYEEEE. The CDR3 loop spans 17 amino acids. The CDR3 loop reads CASSPVGLADNTGELFF. In DNA, the CDR3 is TGTGCCAGCAGCCCGGTTGGACTAGCGGATAACACCGGGGAGCTGTTTTTT.

This clonotype was detected many times. V usage is TRBV20-1 and J usage is TRBJ1-3; D is unresolved. Deletions cut 2 bases from V and 0 bases from J, with 14 bases between. Germline CDR1 and CDR2: DFQATT and SNEGSKA (reference sequence). The CDR3 is made up of 16 amino acids. The CDR3 nucleotides are TGCAGTGCTAGACGTGGGGTATCCCTCTCTGGAAACACCATATATTTT. The encoded protein is CSARRGVSLSGNTIYF.

Many counts were recorded for this clonotype. CDR3 bases: TGTGCCAGCAGCCTAAGTCCGAACACTGAAGCTTTCTTT. Encoded protein: CASSLSPNTEAFF. J is TRBJ1-1 and V is TRBV9; D gene unclear. The germline gives CDR1 SGDLS, CDR2 YYNGEE. The CDR3 runs 13 residues. The V and J ends lost 4 bases and 1 base respectively, with 8 bases between them.

This clonotype was counted many times. This rearrangement joins TRBV5-1 to TRBJ2-5; 7 nucleotides align to TRBD1. J gave up 5 bases and V 2 bases, and 12 bases lay outside the gene matches. Germline values: CDR1 SGHRS, CDR2 YFSETQ. This CDR3 has 16 residues. CDR3 in DNA: TGCGCCAGCAGCTTTACGACAGGGCCTTCCCCTGAGACCCAGTACTTC. Encoded protein: CASSFTTGPSPETQYF.

This clonotype was seen repeatedly, ten times or more. This chain links TRBV27 with TRBJ1-2; 7 bases agree with TRBD1. Unmatched junction bases numbered 8, after V lost 6 bases and J lost 4 bases. Germline loops: CDR1 MNHEY, CDR2 SMNVEV (reference sequence). The CDR3 loop spans 14 amino acids. CDR3 bases: TGTGCCAGCAGGATGGGACAGAGAACCTATGGCTACACCTTC. Protein product: CASRMGQRTYGYTF.

V is TRBV29-1 and J is TRBJ2-1; D tentatively reads TRBD1 or TRBD2 (5 bases each). Germline V gene data show CDR1 as SQVTM and CDR2 as ANQGSEA. This CDR3 comprises 15 residues. V was cut by 4 bases and J by 5 bases, with 18 bases left in between. The CDR3 DNA sequence: TGCAGCGTTGCCCCAGGGTGGCGGGTCGACAATGAGCAGTTCTTC. Protein sequence: CSVAPGWRVDNEQFF.

This clonotype has ten or more counts. The chain carries TRBV20-1 and TRBJ2-3, with 15 bases lining up with TRBD2. Germline trimming cut 6 bases from V and 9 bases from J; bases unmatched to any gene: 7. The CDR3 has 14 residues. Per the germline V gene, CDR1 is DFQATT and CDR2 is SNEGSKA (reference sequence). DNA of the CDR3: TGCAGTGCAAGGACTAGCGGGGGGGCCGGGACGCAGTATTTT. Amino acid sequence: CSARTSGGAGTQYF.

There are many counts of this clonotype. V gene TRBV18 combines with J gene TRBJ1-6; 7 nucleotides line up with TRBD1. There are 17 residues in the CDR3. The trim removed 2 bases at V and 5 bases at J, leaving 9 bases unmatched. In germline, CDR1 is KGHSH, CDR2 LQKENI. CDR3: CASSPNSIRGNNSPLHF. As DNA, the CDR3 is TGTGCCAGCTCACCAAATTCGATCAGGGGGAATAATTCACCCCTCCACTTT.